The 15 T cell receptor beta chains in this list originate from one sample, sequenced in a study of CD8 T cells in Susac syndrome. Random hexamers served to reverse transcribe roughly 0.5 to 1 ug RNA. TCRdb called the immunoSEQ multiplex PCR reads again in MiXCR, with one record for every CDR3 protein. The profile shows about 120,000 distinct CDR3 sequences, roughly 94% of them singletons. The material sequenced was CD8+ T cells from PBMCs. The receptors stem from a human donor with Susac syndrome.

The V gene is TRBV2, the J gene TRBJ2-1; D is unresolved. Germline V gene lookup returns CDR1 SNHLY and CDR2 FYNNEI. Deletions cut 5 bases from V and 9 bases from J, with 14 bases between. This CDR3 is 13 amino acids long. CDR3 sequence (DNA): TGTGCCAGCAGTTGGAGCGCTACCCCTGAGCAGTTCTTC. Translating it yields CASSWSATPEQFF.

V gene TRBV6-6 combines with J gene TRBJ1-1; D is possibly TRBD1 (5 bases). This CDR3 contains 14 residues. V gave up 6 bases and J gave up 2 bases, with 13 bases separating them. Germline CDR1 and CDR2: MNHNY and SVGAGI (reference sequence). CDR3 amino acids: CASRLGAPNTEAFF. CDR3 nucleotide sequence: TGTGCCAGCAGGCTCGGGGCCCCTAACACTGAAGCTTTCTTT.

The V and J genes are TRBV7-6 and TRBJ2-1, with D possibly TRBD1 on 5 matching bases. The CDR3 is 12 amino acids. V gave up 5 bases and J gave up 6 bases, with 8 bases separating them. CDR1 SGHVS and CDR2 FNYEAQ come from the germline V gene. The CDR3 loop reads CASSHDSNEQFF. Here the CDR3 DNA reads TGTGCCAGCAGCCACGACAGCAATGAGCAGTTCTTC.

The chain recombines TRBV25-1 with TRBJ2-5; 8 nucleotides line up with TRBD1. With 4 bases clipped from V and 4 bases from J, the junction kept 5 bases outside the gene matches. Germline-derived CDR1 and CDR2 are MGHDK and SYGVNS. The CDR3 is 14 residues long. The CDR3 sequence: CASSVGQGAETQYF. In DNA form, the CDR3 reads TGTGCCAGCAGTGTAGGACAGGGCGCAGAGACCCAGTACTTC.

This rearrangement joins TRBV14 to TRBJ2-5; D is ambiguous. V lost 0 bases to trimming and J lost 2 bases, with 10 bases between them. The CDR3 runs to 15 residues. The V gene's germline CDR1 is SGHDN and CDR2 FVKESK. The CDR3 protein is CASSQEWAGQETQYF. The CDR3 coding sequence is TGTGCCAGCAGCCAAGAATGGGCAGGACAAGAGACCCAGTACTTC.

The rearrangement joins TRBV30 to TRBJ1-2; no clear D. CDR3 length: 12 amino acids. V gave up 0 bases and J gave up 8 bases, with 10 bases separating them. The germline CDR1 and CDR2 sequences are GTSNPN and SVGIG (reference sequence). DNA of the CDR3: TGTGCCTGGAGTGTTGCCGGGCTCGGCTACACCTTC. The encoded protein is CAWSVAGLGYTF.

This chain links TRBV20-1 with TRBJ1-2, with 10 bases lining up with TRBD1. The CDR3 spans 15 residues. CDR1 and CDR2 from the germline V gene are DFQATT and SNEGSKA (reference sequence). Germline trimming cut 0 bases from V and 8 bases from J; bases unmatched to any gene: 9. The CDR3 protein is CSARDRDRGSFGYTF. The CDR3 nucleotides read TGCAGTGCTAGAGACCGGGACAGGGGCAGCTTCGGCTACACCTTC.

The J gene is TRBJ1-1, the V gene TRBV12-3 or TRBV12-4; no reliable D call. The CDR3 contains 14 residues. The V and J ends lost 1 base and 4 bases respectively, with 10 bases between them. In DNA, the CDR3 is TGTGCCAGCAGTTTAGTCGGATTAGGCACTGAAGCTTTCTTT. Translating it yields CASSLVGLGTEAFF.

The chain has TRBV2 and TRBJ1-2, with D tentatively TRBD1 (5 bases). The CDR3 is 13 residues long. With 11 bases removed from V and 4 bases from J, the gap between germline ends came to 17 bases. CDR1 is SNHLY, CDR2 FYNNEI, per germline. The CDR3 DNA reads as TGTGCCTCCTACGCGGGGGAGGGCTATGGCTACACCTTC. It codes for CASYAGEGYGYTF.

This sequence joins TRBV7-9 and TRBJ2-1; D perhaps matches TRBD1 (5 bases). The germline gives CDR1 SEHNR, CDR2 FQNEAQ (reference sequence). The CDR3 runs to 13 residues. Trimming shortened V by 1 base and J by 8 bases, and 9 bases separated the two germline ends. This CDR3 is CASSLVGVDEQFF. CDR3 DNA: TGTGCCAGCAGCTTAGTAGGGGTGGATGAGCAGTTCTTC.

CDR3 region: CSVVTETYEQYF. CDR3 nucleotides: TGCAGCGTTGTGACAGAAACCTACGAGCAGTACTTC. V and J are TRBV29-1 and TRBJ2-7, with a weak D call TRBD1 (5 bases). Germline V gives CDR1 SQVTM, CDR2 ANQGSEA. The germline V and J ends were trimmed by 4 bases and 2 bases, with 9 bases remaining between them. The CDR3 is made up of 12 amino acids.

The rearrangement joins TRBV6-5 to TRBJ1-6, with D perhaps TRBD1 (5 bases). The CDR3 sequence is 14 residues long. Trimming took 4 bases from V and 7 from J, leaving 11 bases between them. The germline CDR1 and CDR2 sequences are MNHEY and SVGAGI. The CDR3, as DNA: TGTGCCAGCAGTTTCCAGGGAATAAATTCACCCCTCCACTTT. It encodes CASSFQGINSPLHF.

The CDR3 DNA is TGCAGTGCTAGAGACAGGGCGAACACTGAAGCTTTCTTT. Translation gives CSARDRANTEAFF. J is TRBJ1-1 and V is TRBV20-1; TRBD1 is a possible D gene (5 bases). CDR3 size: 13 residues. Deletions cut 0 bases from V and 1 base from J, with 6 bases between. Looked up from germline, CDR1 is DFQATT and CDR2 is SNEGSKA (reference sequence).

This chain uses TRBV20-1 with TRBJ2-7; 14 bases line up with TRBD2. The junction had 15 bases not matched to a gene; V was cut back by 2 bases and J by 3 bases. Looked up from germline, CDR1 is DFQATT and CDR2 is SNEGSKA (reference sequence). The CDR3 extends over 19 amino acids. The chain's CDR3 is CSARSGGLAGAGRSYEQYF. In nucleotides, the CDR3 is TGCAGTGCTAGAAGTGGGGGACTAGCGGGGGCTGGAAGGAGCTACGAGCAGTACTTC.

The chain uses TRBV20-1 and TRBJ2-3, with TRBD1 identical over 11 bases. The J segment lost 0 bases and the V segment lost 1 base, leaving 3 bases of the junction unmatched. The germline CDR1 and CDR2 sequences are DFQATT and SNEGSKA (reference sequence). CDR3 length equals 16 residues. In DNA form, the CDR3 reads TGCAGTGCTAGAGCTGGGGACAGGGGGAGCACAGATACGCAGTATTTT. As protein: CSARAGDRGSTDTQYF.